The 8 T cell receptor beta chains below were found in one sample sequenced in a study of vaccination effects on CD4 cells after COVID-19. Assay used: immunoSEQ multiplex PCR; TCRdb lists only in-frame clones, some missing. Of more than 40,000 clones listed, about 74% are singletons. Viral peptide pools were used in the ViraFEST assay to expand antigen-specific CD4+ T cells, and sequencing came afterward. Culture lasted roughly 9 days before CD4+ T cell isolation. As their vaccination, participants received two doses of either BNT162b2 or mRNA-1273. No antigen has been identified for these receptors. The specimen comprised CD4+ T cells from PBMCs cultured with HCoV-OC43 spike peptides, sampled after COVID-19 vaccination. Subset defined: HCoV-OC43 spike overlapping peptide pool stimulation. The source is a human donor who received a COVID-19 vaccine.

The gene calls are TRBV2 and TRBJ1-2; D call uncertain. Per germline, CDR1 SNHLY and CDR2 FYNNEI. This CDR3 has 13 amino acids. Trimming left V 3 bases short and J 0 bases short, with 5 bases between. CDR3 sequence reads: CASSDSSNYGYTF. CDR3 coding DNA: TGTGCCAGCAGTGACAGTTCTAACTATGGCTACACCTTC.

The gene calls are TRBV5-1 and TRBJ1-1, with D possibly matching TRBD1 (6 bases). CDR1 is SGHRS, CDR2 YFSETQ, per germline. With 6 bases removed from V and 3 bases from J, the gap between germline ends came to 24 bases. The CDR3 has 17 residues. CDR3 protein: CASNWDKSRLGDTEAFF. The CDR3 DNA is TGCGCCAGCAATTGGGACAAGAGTCGTCTTGGAGACACTGAAGCTTTCTTT.

This chain links TRBV15 with TRBJ1-5, with TRBD1 matching over 7 bases. This CDR3 comprises 19 residues. CDR1 is LNHNV, CDR2 YYDKDF, per germline (reference sequence). V shed 2 bases, J shed 0 bases, and the junction held 13 bases outside the gene matches. The CDR3, as DNA: TGTGCCACCAGCAGACCTAGGGGGCGAGGCGGATATAGCAATCAGCCCCAGCATTTT. Translated: CATSRPRGRGGYSNQPQHF.

The chain employs TRBV21-1 and TRBJ1-2. TRBV21-1 is a pseudogene locus. The CDR3 has 16 amino acids. CDR3: CASNLGLPQDRGGYTF. Here the CDR3 DNA reads TGTGCCAGCAATCTCGGACTTCCCCAGGACCGTGGTGGCTACACCTTC.

V gene TRBV28 combines with J gene TRBJ1-5; no definite D call. The CDR3 totals 11 residues. V lost 6 bases and J 4 bases, leaving 4 bases between the germline ends. Per the germline V gene, CDR1 is MDHEN and CDR2 is SYDVKM. CDR3 bases: TGTGCCAGCAGCAGGAATCAGCCCCAGCATTTT. Protein: CASSRNQPQHF.

This chain joins TRBV5-6 and TRBJ1-2, with D possibly TRBD1 on 6 matching bases. This CDR3 contains 15 residues. V was clipped by 4 bases and J by 5 bases, with 18 bases between them. Looked up from germline, CDR1 is SGHDT and CDR2 is YYEEEE. In nucleotides, the CDR3 is TGTGCCAGCAGCCACTTGGGGGTGGACAGTTATGGCTACACCTTC. This encodes CASSHLGVDSYGYTF. The whole variable domain, remainder taken from reference TRBV5-6 and TRBJ1-2, is DAGVTQSPTHLIKTRGQQVTLRCSPKSGHDTVSWYQQALGQGPQFIFQYYEEEERQRGNFPDRFSGHQFPNYSSELNVNALLLGDSALYLCASSHLGVDSYGYTFGSGTRLTVV.

The V call is TRBV7-9, the J call TRBJ2-7; 14 bases match TRBD2. The CDR3 loop spans 19 amino acids. The germline gives CDR1 SEHNR, CDR2 FQNEAQ (reference sequence). The V and J ends lost 5 bases and 6 bases, in that order; junction bases with no gene match: 18. This CDR3 reads CASSDIGTSGSGWAGEQYF. The CDR3 DNA sequence: TGTGCCAGCAGCGATATAGGGACTAGCGGGAGTGGATGGGCGGGCGAGCAGTACTTC.

V gene TRBV6-5 combines with J gene TRBJ2-1, with D perhaps assigned TRBD1 or TRBD2 (5 bases each). This CDR3 comprises 14 residues. Trimming left V 7 bases short and J 8 bases short, with 18 bases between. The germline CDR1 and CDR2 sequences are MNHEY and SVGAGI. The CDR3 loop reads CASKWELGTDEQFF. The DNA for the CDR3 is TGTGCCAGCAAGTGGGAACTAGGGACCGATGAGCAGTTCTTC.